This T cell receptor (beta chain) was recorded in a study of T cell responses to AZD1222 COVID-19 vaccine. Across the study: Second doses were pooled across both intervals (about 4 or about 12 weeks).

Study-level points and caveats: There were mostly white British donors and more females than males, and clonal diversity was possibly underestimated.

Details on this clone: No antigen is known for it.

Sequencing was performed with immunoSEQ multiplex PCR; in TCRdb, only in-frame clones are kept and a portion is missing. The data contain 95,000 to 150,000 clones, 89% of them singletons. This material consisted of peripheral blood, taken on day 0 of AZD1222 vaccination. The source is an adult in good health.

The CDR3 DNA follows: TGTGCCAGCAGCTACGGTGCGACAGGGCGCCAGAGCACTGAAGCTTTCTTT. Translating it yields CASSYGATGRQSTEAFF. The rearrangement uses TRBV6-4 and TRBJ1-1; 7 bases fit TRBD1. J lost 4 bases, V lost 6 bases, and 17 bases had no gene match. Germline V gene lookup returns CDR1 MRHNA and CDR2 SNTAGT. There are 17 residues in the CDR3.